Included here is one TCR beta chain sequence, with context. No cognate antigen has been identified for it. The input lacks base qualities; no much larger clone sits a single base away. This sample was included in a study of blood T cell repertoires in COVID-19 (dated by TCRdb to the early 2020s). Concerning the study at large: The collaborator samples originated in the United States, Italy and Spain and spanned the acute and convalescent phases of COVID-19. The repertoires were released in a freely available public database intended as a resource for research on the immune response to SARS-CoV-2. HLA class I and class II types, where available, came from metadata supplied by the sample provider rather than from assay-based typing. Deeply sampled blood TCRbeta repertoires from subjects exposed to, actively infected with, or recovered from COVID-19 were included in the dataset. The samples were drawn from two sources: the first 160 participants of the ongoing ImmuneRACE study, and over 950 subjects contributed by 6 global collaborators. The sample metadata nearly always contained a de-identified subject ID, COVID-19 status, age in years and sex. The prospective study material was composed of cDNA or gDNA derived from T cells, B-cell-depleted T cells, or PBMCs. The full study reports these points: Clinical and demographic metadata were provided uncurated, with the amount varying by source and participant.

The immunoSEQ Assay, a bias-controlled multiplex PCR, was used to amplify TCRbeta CDR3 regions from genomic DNA. As for the original processing: Within the assay, amplification of reference gene primers was used to estimate how many nucleated cells each sample contained. To quantify the absolute abundance of each unique TCRbeta CDR3 rearrangement, sequence reads were collapsed and filtered. For each sample, productive Simpson clonality was calculated as the square root of Simpson's diversity index across productive rearrangements. Here the immuneACCESS table is served through TCRdb, limited to in-frame sequences with V and J called. Missing clones are a known gap in these copies; in checked studies unresolved V genes cover under half, and the rest lacks a known reason. The V and J calls and clone size are taken from that table; D and trimming were inferred from the DNA. The sample data list roughly 63,000 clones, and almost 80% of these were observed just once. 10% to 15% of the sample lies in the top ten.

Whole blood was collected in K2EDTA tubes by collaborating institutions according to the institutions' own protocols. For TCRbeta analysis, collaborators shipped samples in one of three forms: frozen whole blood, isolated PBMCs, or DNA extracted from either of those sample types. Trimming costs V 3 bases and J 7 bases, and their ends lie 13 bases apart. Reading the germline V gene gives CDR1 SGHAT and CDR2 FQNNGV. The CDR3 has 14 amino acids, counting the end cysteine and phenylalanine. The DNA shown is the 42-base CDR3, in frame from base 1. The chain is made from TRBV11-2 and TRBJ1-3; the D gene is unclear. The sequence came from a man older than 75 with acute or convalescent COVID-19. Sequencing was carried out using peripheral blood. CDR3 loop: CASSLSPIGNTIYF. The nucleotide sequence is TGTGCCAGCAGCTTGTCCCCCATCGGTAACACCATATATTTT.